The source of this T cell receptor beta chain is a study of T cell responses to AZD1222 COVID-19 vaccine. Notes on the study in general: Most donors were white British, females outnumbered males, and clonal diversity was possibly underestimated. The peak T cell response came first, and repertoires were sampled only after it.

The CDR3 spans 14 residues. V lost 5 bases and J lost 3, with 11 bases in between. The germline gives CDR1 LNHDA, CDR2 SQIVND (reference sequence). For this clone: Its target is unknown.

TCRdb's copy holds only in-frame clones and misses some; the assay was immunoSEQ multiplex PCR. Of more than 95,000 clones listed, about 89% are singletons. The genes are TRBV19 and TRBJ2-1, with a weak D call TRBD2 (6 bases). This clonotype was sampled from an adult in good health. Sequencing was performed on peripheral blood, taken on day 0 of AZD1222 vaccination. The CDR3 DNA reads TGTGCCAGTAGTGTTCCGGGGGTCTACAATGAGCAGTTCTTC. Its translation: CASSVPGVYNEQFF.